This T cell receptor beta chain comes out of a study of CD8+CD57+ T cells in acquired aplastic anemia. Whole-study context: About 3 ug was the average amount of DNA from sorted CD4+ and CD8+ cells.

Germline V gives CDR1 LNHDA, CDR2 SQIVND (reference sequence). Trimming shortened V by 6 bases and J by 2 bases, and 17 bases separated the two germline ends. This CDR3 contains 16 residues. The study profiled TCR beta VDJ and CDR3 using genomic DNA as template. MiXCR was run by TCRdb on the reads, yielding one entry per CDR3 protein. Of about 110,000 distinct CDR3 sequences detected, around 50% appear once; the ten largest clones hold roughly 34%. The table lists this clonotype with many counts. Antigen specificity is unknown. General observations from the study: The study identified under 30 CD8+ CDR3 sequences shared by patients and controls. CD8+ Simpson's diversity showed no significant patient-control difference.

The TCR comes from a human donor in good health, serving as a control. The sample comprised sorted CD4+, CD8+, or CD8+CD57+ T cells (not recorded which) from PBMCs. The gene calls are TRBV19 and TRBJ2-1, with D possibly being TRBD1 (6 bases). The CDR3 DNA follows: TGTGCCAGTAGAAGGGGGTCAGGGGAACCCTACAATGAGCAGTTCTTC. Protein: CASRRGSGEPYNEQFF.